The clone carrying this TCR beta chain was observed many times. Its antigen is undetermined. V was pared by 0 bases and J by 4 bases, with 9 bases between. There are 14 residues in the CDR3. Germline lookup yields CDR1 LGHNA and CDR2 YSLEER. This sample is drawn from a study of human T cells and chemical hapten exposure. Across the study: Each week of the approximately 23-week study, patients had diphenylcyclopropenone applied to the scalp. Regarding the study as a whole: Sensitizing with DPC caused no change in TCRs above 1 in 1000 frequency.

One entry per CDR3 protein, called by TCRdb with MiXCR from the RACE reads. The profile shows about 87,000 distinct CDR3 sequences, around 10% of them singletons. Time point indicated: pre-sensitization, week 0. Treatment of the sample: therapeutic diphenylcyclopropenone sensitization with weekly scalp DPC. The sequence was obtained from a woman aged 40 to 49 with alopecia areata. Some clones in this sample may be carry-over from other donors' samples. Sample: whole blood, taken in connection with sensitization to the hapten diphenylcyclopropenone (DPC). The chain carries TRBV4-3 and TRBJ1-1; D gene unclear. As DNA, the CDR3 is TGCGCCAGCAGCCAAGAACCCGGACTCACTGAAGCTTTCTTT. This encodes CASSQEPGLTEAFF.